This note documents a single TCR beta chain sequence. Its antigen is not identified. The data originate from a study of T cell responses to AZD1222 COVID-19 vaccine. The study's findings and limits: Two AZD1222 doses significantly raised spike-specific TCR breadth and depth over controls. White British donors predominated, females outnumbered males, and clonal diversity was possibly underestimated. Targeting of unmutated variant regions was reportedly seen in nearly half of spike-specific TCRs.

CDR1 and CDR2 (germline): MDHEN, SYDVKM. Trimming shortened V by 3 bases and J by 6 bases, and 12 bases separated the two germline ends. There are 14 residues in the CDR3. Only in-frame clones appear in the TCRdb table, and some are missing; sequencing was by immunoSEQ multiplex PCR. The sample carries approximately 180,000 clones, about nine tenths recorded once. Sequenced material: peripheral blood, taken 28 days after the second dose of the MenACWY control vaccine. The rearrangement uses TRBV28 and TRBJ2-1; no clear D gene. The receptor comes from an adult who received the MenACWY meningococcal vaccine as a control. The CDR3 reads CASSFSDEVNEQFF. CDR3 bases: TGTGCCAGCAGTTTCTCGGACGAGGTCAATGAGCAGTTCTTC.